This T cell receptor (beta chain) was found in a study of T cell changes during pregnancy in multiple sclerosis (dated by TCRdb to about 2019). About the investigation overall: In women with multiple sclerosis, the researchers looked at how the T cell repertoire shifted as pregnancy progressed.

In this sample, this clone turned up once. It lacks a known antigen. No base quality values were provided; no much bigger clone lies one nucleotide off. To prepare the library, the immunoSEQ multiplex PCR assay was applied. The table was pulled from immuneACCESS by TCRdb, which kept in-frame rearrangements only. Such tables lose some clones; where checked, under half of the loss comes from unresolved V genes, and the rest has no known cause. The sample records about 54,000 clones, around 90% of which are singletons. The top ten hold around 0.58% of the sample. From its cysteine to its phenylalanine, the CDR3 spans 15 amino acids. Of all the DNA, just the CDR3 is kept, 45 bases in frame from base 1.

The V gene is TRBV21-1 and the J gene is TRBJ2-5; the table assigns TRBD1, which was not confirmed against the DNA. TRBV21-1 is described as a pseudogene. The sequence was collected from a female donor with multiple sclerosis, enrolled in a pregnancy study. The sample here was CD4+ T cells from peripheral blood mononuclear cells, taken in the first trimester of pregnancy. The DNA reads as follows: TGTGCCAGCAGCAGACCAGGGGGTTGGCAAGAGACCCAGTACTTC. It codes for CASSRPGGWQETQYF.